This T cell receptor beta chain was obtained from a study of shared clonotypes between healthy human individuals. This CDR3 has 15 residues. The V gene end was trimmed by 0 bases and the J gene end by 4 bases; junction bases not matched to a gene: 2. The germline CDR1 and CDR2 sequences are SGHRS and YFSETQ. This clone was seen once. The assay was immunoSEQ multiplex PCR, and TCRdb's table has in-frame clones only and misses some. The table records fewer than 700,000 clones, around 80% of them present only once. The chain links TRBV5-1 to TRBJ2-1; 9 nucleotides align to TRBD2. The receptor comes from a woman aged 40 to 55 in good health. Some clones in this sample may be carry-over from other donors' samples. The specimen sequenced was PBMCs. CDR3 in DNA: TGCGCCAGCAGCTTGGATAGCGGGAGATACAATGAGCAGTTCTTC. Protein sequence: CASSLDSGRYNEQFF.